The clone carrying this T cell receptor beta chain occurred once. Method: immunoSEQ multiplex PCR; TCRdb's copy keeps in-frame clones and lacks some. The sample comprises approximately 220,000 clones, 88% of which are singletons, and about 2.4% rests with the top ten. The data derive from a study of blood T cell repertoires in COVID-19. V shed 4 bases and J shed 3 bases, with 10 bases lying between them. Germline loops: CDR1 SQVTM, CDR2 ANQGSEA. The CDR3 contains 12 residues. The sequenced material came from PBMCs or T cells enriched from blood (not recorded which). The rearrangement joins TRBV29-1 to TRBJ2-7; D not resolved. The sequence derives from a woman aged 30 to 39 who had recovered from COVID-19. CDR3: CSVGDFNYEQYF. The CDR3 coding sequence is TGCAGCGTTGGTGACTTCAACTACGAGCAGTACTTC.